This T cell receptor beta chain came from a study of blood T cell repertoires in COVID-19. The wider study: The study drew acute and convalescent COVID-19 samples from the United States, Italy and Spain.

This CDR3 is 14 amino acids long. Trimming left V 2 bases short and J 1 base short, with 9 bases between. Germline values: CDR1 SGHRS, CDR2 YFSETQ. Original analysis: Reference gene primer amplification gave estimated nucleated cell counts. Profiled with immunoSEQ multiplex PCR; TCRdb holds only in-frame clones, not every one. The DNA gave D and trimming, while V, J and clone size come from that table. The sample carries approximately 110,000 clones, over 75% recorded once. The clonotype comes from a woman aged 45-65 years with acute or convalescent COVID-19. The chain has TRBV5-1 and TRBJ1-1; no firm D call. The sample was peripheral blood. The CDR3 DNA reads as TGCGCCAGCAGCTTCAATGAGCCGAACACTGAAGCTTTCTTT. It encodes CASSFNEPNTEAFF.